What follows are 16 T cell receptor beta chains derived from one specimen sequenced in a study of OX40 agonist ivuxolimab in advanced cancers. The method was immunoSEQ multiplex PCR; TCRdb's version includes in-frame clones alone and lacks a portion of them. The sample has fewer than 95,000 clones, 84% seen once; the top ten hold approximately 7%. The sequenced sample was CD4+ or CD8+ T cells sorted from blood, obtained in a trial of the OX40 agonist ivuxolimab. These receptors originate from an adult with an advanced solid tumor such as melanoma, head and neck, liver or kidney cancer.

V gene TRBV2 combines with J gene TRBJ2-5; the D is unclear. The CDR3 is 13 residues long. Trimming left V 5 bases short and J 1 base short, with 8 bases between. Germline loops: CDR1 SNHLY, CDR2 FYNNEI. CDR3 sequence (DNA): TGTGCCAGCAGTCGCGGCATCCAAGAGACCCAGTACTTC. It translates to CASSRGIQETQYF.

This chain connects TRBV27 to TRBJ2-5; the D is unclear. The CDR3 extends over 13 amino acids. V was shortened by 5 bases and J by 0 bases, with 7 bases between the two germline ends. Germline CDR1 is MNHEY and CDR2 is SMNVEV (reference sequence). The CDR3 spells CASSNSYQETQYF. DNA for the CDR3: TGTGCCAGCAGTAATTCGTACCAAGAGACCCAGTACTTC.

The chain employs TRBV6-5 and TRBJ1-1; a possible D gene is TRBD1 (6 bases). Germline V CDR1 and CDR2: MNHEY, SVGAGI. The V end lost 2 bases, the J end lost 7 bases, and 14 bases lay between the germline ends. This CDR3 region has 14 residues. The CDR3 region is CASSYGQGTGEAFF. CDR3 nucleotides: TGTGCCAGCAGTTACGGTCAGGGGACGGGTGAAGCTTTCTTT.

The sample holds one count of this clone. The chain has TRBV5-1 and TRBJ2-5, with unresolved D. In germline, CDR1 is SGHRS, CDR2 YFSETQ. This CDR3 comprises 14 residues. Trimming shortened V by 3 bases and J by 3 bases, and 12 bases separated the two germline ends. The CDR3 sequence is CASSSTFSKETQYF. CDR3 nucleotides: TGCGCCAGCAGCTCCACTTTTTCTAAAGAGACCCAGTACTTC.

This clone was seen just once. The CDR3 region has the DNA TGTGCCAGCAGCCCCGGGACTAGATATGAGCAGTTCTTC. This codes for CASSPGTRYEQFF. The rearrangement uses TRBV27 and TRBJ2-1; TRBD2 matches 8 bases. The CDR3 runs to 13 residues. V lost 6 bases to trimming and J lost 8 bases; unmatched junction nucleotides: 6. Looked up from germline, CDR1 is MNHEY and CDR2 is SMNVEV (reference sequence).

The chain recombines TRBV9 with TRBJ2-1; 13 bases agree with TRBD2. The CDR3 contains 15 residues. V lost 4 bases, J lost 9 bases, and 7 bases stayed unmatched. Germline V gene sequence: CDR1 SGDLS, CDR2 YYNGEE. CDR3 in amino acids: CASSPRTSGRSEQFF. CDR3 coding DNA: TGTGCCAGCAGCCCTAGGACTAGCGGGAGATCTGAGCAGTTCTTC. The complete variable domain, with remaining parts taken from reference TRBV9 and TRBJ2-1, reads DSGVTQTPKHLITATGQRVTLRCSPRSGDLSVYWYQQSLDQGLQFLIQYYNGEERAKGNILERFSAQQFPDLHSELNLSSLELGDSALYFCASSPRTSGRSEQFFGPGTRLTVL.

The chain combines TRBV6-5 with TRBJ2-3; TRBD1 agrees at 9 bases. This CDR3 region has 15 residues. The germline V gene encodes CDR1 MNHEY and CDR2 SVGAGI. After removal of 6 bases from V and 5 bases from J, the junction contained 9 bases not matched to a gene. CDR3 sequence (DNA): TGTGCCAGCAGGGTCGACAGGGGGGGTAGAGATACGCAGTATTTT. Its translation is CASRVDRGGRDTQYF.

This clone was picked up a small number of times. The chain joins TRBV6-1 to TRBJ1-1; unclear D gene. The CDR3 totals 13 residues. Germline-derived CDR1 and CDR2 are MNHNS and SASEGT. Deletions cut 2 bases from V and 11 bases from J, with 15 bases between. The CDR3 here is CASSENSPIVAFF. CDR3 in DNA: TGTGCCAGCAGTGAAAACAGCCCAATAGTGGCTTTCTTT.

The gene calls are TRBV15 and TRBJ1-4; 7 positions match TRBD1. Germline V gene lookup returns CDR1 LNHNV and CDR2 YYDKDF (reference sequence). Trimming took 1 base from V and 5 from J; bases not matched to a gene: 4. CDR3 length: 15 residues. In nucleotides, the CDR3 is TGTGCCACCAGCAGAGCGGGGACAGAGAATGAAAAACTGTTTTTT. Residues: CATSRAGTENEKLFF.

The table lists this clone with a few counts. V is TRBV10-2 and J is TRBJ2-7; TRBD2 matches at 11 bases. J gave up 3 bases and V 5 bases, and 9 bases lay outside the gene matches. CDR3 length equals 16 residues. Germline V gene lookup returns CDR1 WSHSY and CDR2 SAAADI. The DNA of the CDR3 is TGCGCCAGCAGTCACCCAATAGCGGGAGGGCGCTACGAGCAGTACTTC. Residues: CASSHPIAGGRYEQYF.

V usage is TRBV4-1 and J usage is TRBJ1-4; D is unclear. Trimming cost V 2 bases and J 2 bases, with 12 bases left between them. The CDR3 covers 16 residues. Germline V gives CDR1 MGHRA, CDR2 YSYEKL. CDR3 region: CASSQHPGSTNEKLFF. The CDR3 coding sequence is TGCGCCAGCAGCCAACACCCGGGTAGCACTAATGAAAAACTGTTTTTT.

The chain carries TRBV28 and TRBJ1-2; TRBD1 might be the D (5 bases). Germline values: CDR1 MDHEN, CDR2 SYDVKM. CDR3 length: 16 residues. With 4 bases removed from V and 6 bases from J, the gap between germline ends came to 21 bases. The CDR3 is CASSSTDSALAHGYTF. CDR3 DNA: TGTGCCAGCAGTTCCACCGACAGTGCACTGGCCCATGGCTACACCTTC.

The V gene is TRBV5-1, the J gene TRBJ2-1; D is ambiguous. The CDR3 is 12 residues long. Trimming took off 4 bases at V and 8 bases at J, with 10 bases between the two ends. From germline, CDR1 is SGHRS and CDR2 YFSETQ. The CDR3 region is CASSPALDEQFF. The CDR3 DNA sequence: TGCGCCAGCAGCCCCGCTTTGGATGAGCAGTTCTTC. The entire variable domain, with the rest obtained from reference TRBV5-1 and TRBJ2-1, is as follows: KAGVTQTPRYLIKTRGQQVTLSCSPISGHRSVSWYQQTPGQGLQFLFEYFSETQRNKGNFPGRFSGRQFSNSRSEMNVSTLELGDSALYLCASSPALDEQFFGPGTRLTVL.

The chain has TRBV6-6 and TRBJ2-7, with 11 bases aligning to TRBD2. With V trimmed by 6 bases and J by 4 bases, 2 bases remained unmatched. The CDR3 spans 13 residues. Germline values: CDR1 MNHNY, CDR2 SVGAGI (reference sequence). CDR3 nucleotides: TGTGCCAGCAGAGTAGCGGGAGGGTACGAGCAGTACTTC. Translated: CASRVAGGYEQYF.

This clone was seen only once. This chain connects TRBV5-1 to TRBJ2-5, with D possibly being TRBD1 (6 bases). Deletions cut 3 bases from V and 5 bases from J, with 20 bases between. The germline V gene has CDR1 SGHRS and CDR2 YFSETQ. The CDR3 consists of 16 residues. The DNA for the CDR3 is TGCGCCAGCAGCTCAGCCGCAGGGACGCAGGGGGAGACCCAGTACTTC. This sequence encodes CASSSAAGTQGETQYF.

This sequence joins TRBV5-1 and TRBJ2-3, with 7 bases that match TRBD2. The CDR3 contains 14 residues. With 1 base clipped from V and 3 bases from J, the junction kept 2 bases outside the gene matches. In germline, CDR1 is SGHRS, CDR2 YFSETQ. The CDR3 loop is CASSLPGGTDTQYF. CDR3 nucleotides: TGCGCCAGCAGCTTGCCGGGGGGTACAGATACGCAGTATTTT.